This T cell receptor (beta chain) was sequenced in a study of T-cell memory formation after mild COVID-19 (dated by TCRdb to 2020 to 2023). Turning to the overall study: Most TCR sequence clusters were specific to one of the two donors. The cohort was made up of two young adult volunteers, one female and one male, who were previously healthy. In a couple of donors, T-cell clones that expanded and contracted after mild COVID-19 were tracked by sequencing TCRalpha and TCRbeta repertoires over time. General findings and caveats noted by the study authors: The study included only a couple of mild cases, and larger cohorts that include severe cases with pre-infection samples were judged to be necessary. Some responding clones were detected in pre-infection memory, which suggested that pre-existing cross-reactive memory T cells had joined the SARS-CoV-2 response. Contracting CD4+ clones turned up mainly in the CM and EM memory subsets, whereas EMRA was where CD8+ clones were enriched. SARS-CoV-2 specificity was not confirmed for the second-wave clones peaking on day 37. Balanced CD4/CD8 phenotypes were observed for clones contracting from day 15 to 85, whereas a bias towards CD4+ was observed for a second wave of clones expanding from day 15 to 37.

PBMCs were isolated by Ficoll-Paque density gradient centrifugation. This clonotype turned up a few times. This receptor's antigen is unknown. Nothing much larger sits one base from this clone, and base qualities are not available. CDR1 and CDR2 are drawn from the germline V gene: SGHTA, FQGNSA. Trimming removed 4 bases from V and 3 bases from J; the gene matches leave 14 bases unexplained. The CDR3 starts with the cysteine, ends with the phenylalanine, and has 17 residues. The retained sequence is limited to the CDR3, 51 bases, with the frame set at the first base. These reads were obtained on an Illumina NovaSeq 6000. TCRalpha and TCRbeta cDNA libraries were built by 5'RACE with constant-segment primers, adding sample barcodes and unique molecular identifiers. Trizol reagent was used to extract RNA from every sample. Libraries were amplified in two PCR steps, with a second sample barcode and Illumina TruSeq adapters added in the second step. Sequencing of the libraries was done on an Illumina NovaSeq, producing 2 x 150 bp paired-end reads. The source study handled its data this way. The reads were demultiplexed and collapsed into UMI-guided consensus sequences using migec v1.2.7. With mixcr v2.1.11, UMI consensuses were aligned to TRA and TRB V and J templates and assembled into clonotypes. Expanded or contracted clonotypes were those called significant by both edgeR and NoisET, with noise models trained on biological replicates. edgeR calls used a false discovery rate-adjusted p below 0.01 and a log2 fold-change threshold of 1. PCA with hierarchical clustering of max-normalized trajectories of the 1000 most abundant clonotypes was used as exploratory dynamics analysis. Separately sequenced CD4+ and CD8+ repertoires were used to assign a CD4 or CD8 phenotype to each responding clone. The public reads were quality trimmed at Q25 with fastp and then assembled into clones with MiXCR by TCRdb, keeping productive beta chains. Each entry is one CDR3 protein sequence, shown with its most common DNA and genes. The V and J calls, along with clone size, are taken from TCRdb and not from the paper's own processing. For this sample there are 150,000 to 200,000 distinct CDR3 sequences; approximately 15% appear just once. The top ten clones comprise around an eighth of the sample.

Recombination connected TRBV7-2 to TRBJ2-7; a stretch of 8 junction bases matches TRBD1. The clonotype originates from an adult woman who had mild COVID-19 (a few samples of this study predate the infection). The sample titles of this study are shuffled in the database, so cell type and time point are left out; the donor was told from shared clones. Sequenced: PBMCs or a T cell subset sorted from them (not recorded which). At the DNA level, the sequence is TGTGCCAGCAGCTCACATGTTCCAGGGGGCGCAAGCTACGAGCAGTACTTC. It is translated as CASSSHVPGGASYEQYF.